The next 8 T cell receptor beta chains were all read from a single sample in a study of regulatory T cells in long-lasting Graves disease. For TCR beta, libraries came from iRepertoire HTBI primers and Arm-PCR of CDR3 regions. Each CDR3 protein gets one entry after TCRdb re-called the multiplex PCR reads with MiXCR. There are about 540,000 distinct CDR3 sequences in the sample; about 14% occur only once, and roughly a tenth lies in the top ten. Documented time point: newly diagnosed GD, antithyroid drugs for less than 3 months. Researchers made the TCR library from RNA that was extracted from PBMCs. The sample also formed part of further work on T cells in Graves' hyperthyroidism and ophthalmopathy.

The material sequenced was peripheral blood mononuclear cells (PBMCs), taken at new diagnosis, from a patient treated with antithyroid drugs. Source of these receptors: a man aged 25-45 years with Graves disease.

In this sample, this clonotype turned up a few times. The chain uses TRBV18 and TRBJ2-3, with D unclear. V was trimmed by 2 bases and J by 2 bases, leaving 11 bases between them. Germline loops: CDR1 KGHSH, CDR2 LQKENI. This CDR3 is built from 15 residues. CDR3 DNA sequence: TGTGCCAGCTCACCAGGGGAAGGGTTCACAGATACGCAGTATTTT. Amino acids: CASSPGEGFTDTQYF. Based on the CDR3 plus reference TRBV18 and TRBJ2-3, the full variable domain is NAGVMQNPRHLVRRRGQEARLRCSPMKGHSHVYWYRQLPEEGLKFMVYLQKENIIDESGMPKERFSAEFPKEGPSILRIQQVVRGDSAAYFCASSPGEGFTDTQYFGPGTRLTVL.

This clonotype was counted only a few times. The chain joins TRBV7-6 to TRBJ2-7; TRBD1 aligns across 11 bases. CDR3 length: 15 amino acids. CDR1 is SGHVS and CDR2 is FNYEAQ in the germline V gene. V dropped 3 bases and J dropped 5; count of bases not matched to a gene: 6. CDR3 in amino acids: CASSFRTGGGHEQYF. CDR3 coding DNA: TGTGCCAGCAGCTTCCGGACAGGGGGCGGGCACGAGCAGTACTTC.

Points on this clonotype: This likely reflects a read error, since a far larger clone is one base away. This chain uses TRBV2 with TRBJ2-3, with D unresolved. The DNA matches TRBJ2-7 better at its end, which makes the J call doubtful. The germline V gene has CDR1 SNHLY and CDR2 FYNNEI. The CDR3 has 13 amino acids. CDR3 nucleotides: TGTGCCAGCAGCGAACCCGAACCCCCCGAGCAGTACTTC. It is translated as CASSEPEPPEQYF.

This clonotype was recorded at least ten times. The chain is built from TRBV20-1 and TRBJ1-1; D may be TRBD1 (6 bases). V was cut by 4 bases and J by 4 bases, with 16 bases left in between. Germline CDR1 reads DFQATT; CDR2 reads SNEGSKA (reference sequence). This CDR3 has 14 amino acids. The CDR3 DNA reads as TGCAGTGCTATGGGGGGGCGCGCGGGCACTGAAGCTTTCTTT. Its protein is CSAMGGRAGTEAFF.

The V and J genes are TRBV9 and TRBJ2-2; 7 positions agree with TRBD2. V dropped 4 bases and J dropped 0; count of bases not matched to a gene: 9. CDR1 and CDR2 (germline): SGDLS, YYNGEE. This CDR3 has 17 amino acids. The CDR3 protein is CASSLAGAGTNTGELFF. Here the CDR3 DNA reads TGTGCCAGCAGCCTCGCGGGAGCGGGAACGAACACCGGGGAGCTGTTTTTT.

This clonotype was counted at least ten times. The rearrangement links TRBV7-2 to TRBJ2-2; no reliable D call. V was pared by 5 bases and J by 6 bases, with 10 bases between. Germline V lookup: CDR1 SGHTA, CDR2 FQGNSA. This CDR3 has 13 residues. The DNA for the CDR3 is TGTGCCAGCAGCCTTAGTATAGCCGGGGAGCTGTTTTTT. This translates into CASSLSIAGELFF.

This clonotype was seen many times. The DNA of the CDR3 is TGTGCCAGCACCATTCGGCTAGCGGGACTCAATGAGCAGTTCTTC. It yields the protein CASTIRLAGLNEQFF. This chain links TRBV12-3 or TRBV12-4 with TRBJ2-1; 9 bases line up with TRBD2. The CDR3 runs to 15 residues. The V and J ends lost 7 bases and 6 bases, in that order; junction bases with no gene match: 10.

This clonotype appeared many times. V gene TRBV7-9 combines with J gene TRBJ1-2; 9 bases match TRBD1. The CDR3 is 14 amino acids. V trimming: 5 bases; J trimming: 2 bases; junction bases outside the gene matches: 3. The germline CDR1 and CDR2 sequences are SEHNR and FQNEAQ (reference sequence). CDR3 region: CASSHGQGNYGYTF. The CDR3 nucleotides read TGTGCCAGCAGCCATGGACAGGGGAACTATGGCTACACCTTC.